One sample yielded the 11 T cell receptor beta chains listed below, sequenced in a study of technical replicates of blood from several donors. Sequencing was performed with immunoSEQ multiplex PCR; in TCRdb, only in-frame clones are kept and a portion is missing. The sample has some 91,000 clones, more than 90% seen once; the top ten hold around 0.24%. Sequencing used T cells isolated from PBMCs. The receptors shown here come from a human donor in good health.

The genes are TRBV10-2 and TRBJ1-1, with 9 nucleotides matching TRBD1. After removal of 3 bases from V and 4 bases from J, the junction contained 6 bases not matched to a gene. Per germline, CDR1 WSHSY and CDR2 SAAADI. There are 15 residues in the CDR3. The CDR3 here is CASSEPGQGGTEAFF. In DNA form, the CDR3 reads TGCGCCAGCAGTGAACCGGGACAGGGTGGCACTGAAGCTTTCTTT.

V is TRBV28 and J is TRBJ2-7; 8 bases map to TRBD2. The CDR3 is 14 residues long. V gave up 7 bases and J gave up 1 base; unmatched junction bases: 6. Per the germline V gene, CDR1 is MDHEN and CDR2 is SYDVKM. In DNA form, the CDR3 reads TGTGCCAGCACCACCCCGGGGGGGTCCTACGAGCAGTACTTC. As protein: CASTTPGGSYEQYF.

The V gene is TRBV6-1, the J gene TRBJ2-3; TRBD2 agrees at 9 bases. Germline assignment: CDR1 MNHNS and CDR2 SASEGT. Germline trimming cut 2 bases from V and 6 bases from J; bases unmatched to any gene: 9. There are 16 residues in the CDR3. This chain's CDR3 is CASSEWAGGPPDTQYF. The CDR3 DNA is TGTGCCAGCAGTGAATGGGCGGGGGGGCCCCCCGATACGCAGTATTTT.

The chain uses TRBV11-2 and TRBJ2-7, with D uncertain. V was trimmed by 0 bases and J by 1 base, leaving 4 bases between them. The germline CDR1 and CDR2 sequences are SGHAT and FQNNGV. The CDR3 has 13 residues. CDR3 amino acids: CASSLDRSYEQYF. CDR3 sequence (DNA): TGTGCCAGCAGCTTAGACAGGTCCTACGAGCAGTACTTC.

This clone appeared once. The gene calls are TRBV2 and TRBJ1-5; D possibly corresponds to TRBD1 (6 bases). The CDR3 extends over 14 amino acids. V was shortened by 3 bases and J by 7 bases, with 13 bases between the two germline ends. Germline CDR1 is SNHLY and CDR2 is FYNNEI. DNA for the CDR3: TGTGCCAGCAGTGATCAGGGGATTAACCAGCCCCAGCATTTT. Translating it yields CASSDQGINQPQHF.

The CDR3 here is CASSQDRGTGNGYTF. Here the CDR3 DNA reads TGCGCCAGCAGCCAAGATCGTGGGACAGGGAATGGCTACACCTTC. The rearrangement uses TRBV4-1 and TRBJ1-2; the match to TRBD1 covers 9 bases. In germline, CDR1 is MGHRA, CDR2 YSYEKL. The CDR3 has 15 residues. V lost 0 bases and J lost 6; bases outside the gene matches: 5.

The rearrangement joins TRBV4-1 to TRBJ1-1, with D perhaps matching TRBD1 (5 bases). The CDR3 runs to 13 residues. Trimming took off 1 base at V and 8 bases at J, with 11 bases between the two ends. CDR1 and CDR2 (germline): MGHRA, YSYEKL. The CDR3 loop reads CASSQVGGDEAFF. Written as DNA, the CDR3 is TGCGCCAGCAGCCAAGTCGGGGGGGACGAAGCTTTCTTT.

V and J are TRBV7-9 and TRBJ1-2; 11 bases map to TRBD1. The CDR3 loop spans 15 amino acids. CDR1 and CDR2 from the germline V gene are SEHNR and FQNEAQ (reference sequence). V shed 5 bases and J 5 bases; nucleotides not matched to a gene: 7. The CDR3 DNA is TGTGCCAGCAGCAAGCCGGGACAGGGGGTGTATGGCTACACCTTC. Its protein is CASSKPGQGVYGYTF.

The chain is built from TRBV19 and TRBJ1-2; unclear D gene. Germline lookup yields CDR1 LNHDA and CDR2 SQIVND (reference sequence). The ends were cut back, 4 bases at V and 3 bases at J, with 12 bases in the middle. CDR3 length: 14 residues. Written as DNA, the CDR3 is TGTGCCAGTAGTACGACAATTAGCGACTATGGCTACACCTTC. Translating gives CASSTTISDYGYTF.

V usage is TRBV7-8 and J usage is TRBJ2-7, with D perhaps TRBD2 (6 bases). V lost 1 base, J lost 2 bases, and 18 bases lay in between. From germline, CDR1 is SGHVS and CDR2 FQNEAQ. The CDR3 length is 17 residues. CDR3 protein: CASSLGIIRRGPYEQYF. The CDR3, as DNA: TGTGCCAGCAGCTTAGGCATCATCCGGAGGGGCCCCTACGAGCAGTACTTC.

The chain joins TRBV2 to TRBJ1-5; D not resolved. Germline-derived CDR1 and CDR2 are SNHLY and FYNNEI. This CDR3 is 12 amino acids long. Trimming shortened V by 4 bases and J by 11 bases, and 12 bases separated the two germline ends. For the CDR3, the DNA is TGTGCCAGCAGTGTGGGGAGTTGGGCCCAGCATTTT. Protein product: CASSVGSWAQHF.